The 3 T cell receptor beta chains listed next were all sequenced from one sample in a study of cytomegalovirus exposure and HLA in healthy donors (dated 2017 in TCRdb). Library creation used the immunoSEQ multiplex PCR assay. The multiplex PCR relied on a mix of 60 forward primers for TCR Vbeta segments and 13 reverse primers for TCR Jbeta segments. TCRdb limited this immuneACCESS table to in-frame rearrangements with V and J called. A share of clones is missing; checked studies link under half to unresolved V genes, and the rest is unexplained. In all, the sample holds roughly 98,000 clones, and 60% to 80% of those were seen once. The ten largest make up around 3.6% of the sample. Sequences were obtained from PBMCs. These receptor sequences come from a man in his forties or fifties in good health and CMV-seronegative.

This chain links TRBV28 with TRBJ1-4; possibly TRBD1 for D (5 bases). CDR3 length: 13 residues. V lost 6 bases to trimming and J lost 7 bases, with 12 bases between them. The V gene's germline CDR1 is MDHEN and CDR2 SYDVKM. CDR3 sequence (DNA): TGTGCCAGCAGAGGGCTGGGGCGTGAAAAACTGTTTTTT. Encoded protein: CASRGLGREKLFF.

The chain is built from TRBV7-9 and TRBJ1-1; 10 bases line up with TRBD1. V trimming: 5 bases; J trimming: 0 bases; junction bases outside the gene matches: 6. This CDR3 has 16 residues. Germline V gene sequence: CDR1 SEHNR, CDR2 FQNEAQ (reference sequence). CDR3 amino acids: CASSPRTGGMNTEAFF. The CDR3 coding sequence is TGTGCCAGCAGCCCAAGGACAGGGGGTATGAACACTGAAGCTTTCTTT.

The chain employs TRBV5-1 and TRBJ2-2; TRBD1 aligns across 8 bases. This CDR3 has 16 residues. Germline loops: CDR1 SGHRS, CDR2 YFSETQ. V shed 1 base, J shed 1 base, and the junction held 3 bases outside the gene matches. The CDR3 DNA reads as TGCGCCAGCAGCTTGTCAGGGGGCGGGAACACCGGGGAGCTGTTTTTT. This translates into CASSLSGGGNTGELFF.